Listed below are T cell receptor beta chains from one sample, sequenced in a study of T cell responses to AZD1222 COVID-19 vaccine. The table came from immunoSEQ multiplex PCR; TCRdb's copy has only in-frame clones and leaves some out. The sample holds roughly 190,000 clones, roughly 93% seen once. The sequences come from peripheral blood, collected on day 0 of AZD1222 vaccination. Source of these receptors: an adult in good health. CDR3s include the opening cysteine and the closing phenylalanine or tryptophan. Fields, in order: clone size, V gene, D gene, J gene, CDR3 DNA, CDR3 protein. The D gene is left open where the match is weak. A clone size is listed for some rows: how often the clone was seen (once, few, many), or a class if it is expanded.

.	TRBV11-1	.	TRBJ1-4	TGTGCCAGCAGCTTAGGACGGGGACGGAATGAAAAACTGTTTTTT	CASSLGRGRNEKLFF
few	TRBV28	.	TRBJ2-7	TGTGCCAGCAGTCTAAACTACGAGCAGTACTTC	CASSLNYEQYF
once	TRBV6-5	.	TRBJ1-3	TGTGCCAGCAGTTATTATGCAGGGTCTACTGGAAACACCATATATTTT	CASSYYAGSTGNTIYF
.	TRBV10-3	TRBD1	TRBJ1-2	TGTGCCATCAGTACTATGGACAGGGGAGGCTATGGCTACACCTTC	CAISTMDRGGYGYTF
.	TRBV5-1	TRBD2	TRBJ2-1	TGCGCCAGCAGCTTGGCCTGGACTAGCGGGCACAATGAGCAGTTCTTC	CASSLAWTSGHNEQFF
.	TRBV13	TRBD1	TRBJ2-5	TGTGCCAGCAGCTCTATCCCAGGGGGCCAAGAGACCCAGTACTTC	CASSSIPGGQETQYF
.	TRBV11-3	TRBD1	TRBJ2-7	TGTGCCAGCAGCCCTGGGACAGGGGCGGACTACGAGCAGTACTTC	CASSPGTGADYEQYF
.	TRBV3-1/TRBV3-2	.	TRBJ1-3	TGTGCCAGCAACCAGGGGAGCTCTGGAAACACCATATATTTT	CASNQGSSGNTIYF
.	TRBV6-5	.	TRBJ1-1	TGTGCCAGCAGTTACTTAGGGCAGGGGTGGACTGAAGCTTTCTTT	CASSYLGQGWTEAFF
.	TRBV5-6	.	TRBJ1-6	TGTGCCAGCAGCCAGCTGGCTCGGAGGTCTAATTCACCCCTCCACTTT	CASSQLARRSNSPLHF
.	TRBV7-8	.	TRBJ2-4	TGTGCCAGCAACTCAGGGTCACTAGCCAAAAACATTCAGTACTTC	CASNSGSLAKNIQYF
once	TRBV2	.	TRBJ2-5	TGTGCCGCCGGCTATGTCCAAGAGACCCAGTACTTC	CAAGYVQETQYF
.	TRBV11-2	.	TRBJ1-3	TGTGCCAGCAGCCAAGGACTCTCTGGAAACACCATATATTTT	CASSQGLSGNTIYF
once	TRBV7-2	TRBD1	TRBJ1-1	TGTGCCAGCAGCAGGGGACAGCGAACTTCCCAAGCTTTCTTT	CASSRGQRTSQAFF
.	TRBV5-1	.	TRBJ2-1	TGCGCCAGCAGCACCCATAGCGGCGGAACTGAGCAGTTCTTC	CASSTHSGGTEQFF
once	TRBV7-9	.	TRBJ1-2	TGTGCCAGCAGTCTCGGGGCAGCGGGCTACACCTTC	CASSLGAAGYTF
.	TRBV9	TRBD1	TRBJ1-2	TGTGCCAGCAGCGACCGGACAGGGGGCAATTATGGCTACACCTTC	CASSDRTGGNYGYTF